Listed below are T cell receptor beta chains from one sample, sequenced in a study of beta chain features in type 1 diabetes. Assay used: immunoSEQ multiplex PCR; TCRdb lists only in-frame clones, some missing. The table includes fewer than 500,000 clones, more than 11% detected once. Sequenced sample: naive CD4+ T cells from blood. These receptors were obtained from a man younger than 40 in good health. Each CDR3 is given with its conserved first and last residue. A D gene is named only where the DNA matches it firmly. Rows give clone size only sometimes, using once, few, many, or a class for an expanded clone.

clone_size	v_call	d_call	j_call	cdr3_nt	cdr3_aa
.	TRBV7-2	.	TRBJ2-5	TGTGCCAGCAGCGACGGGGTCGGCCGACAAGAGACCCAGTACTTC	CASSDGVGRQETQYF
few	TRBV20-1	.	TRBJ2-1	TGCAGTCCGAGACAGGCCAATGAGCAGTTCTTC	CSPRQANEQFF
.	TRBV19	TRBD1	TRBJ1-6	TGTGCCAGTAGTGGAGACAGGGGACGTTCACCCCTCCACTTT	CASSGDRGRSPLHF
.	TRBV9	.	TRBJ1-2	TGTGCCAGCAGCCGAGGCGGACAAGTCTATGGCTACACCTTC	CASSRGGQVYGYTF
.	TRBV14	.	TRBJ1-2	TGTGCCAGCAGCCAAGAGGACAGCTATGGCTACACCTTC	CASSQEDSYGYTF
.	TRBV11-2	TRBD2	TRBJ2-3	TGTGCCAGCAGCTCACTGGTACTAGCGGGGGGAATTAGCACAGATACGCAGTATTTT	CASSSLVLAGGISTDTQYF
few	TRBV29-1	TRBD1	TRBJ1-2	TGCAGCGTGGGCGGACAGGGATACGGCTACACCTTC	CSVGGQGYGYTF
few	TRBV14	.	TRBJ1-1	TGTGCCAGCAGCCAAACGCACACTGAAGCTTTCTTT	CASSQTHTEAFF
few	TRBV25-1	TRBD1	TRBJ2-5	TGTGCCAGCAGTGAGTATGGGACAGCACAAGAGACCCAGTACTTC	CASSEYGTAQETQYF
.	TRBV4-2	.	TRBJ2-1	TGTGCCAGCAGCCAAGTAGGTAATAGCGGATACAATGAGCAGTTCTTC	CASSQVGNSGYNEQFF
.	TRBV28	.	TRBJ1-5	TGTGCCAGCAGTTTAAGAAGCAATCAGCCCCAGCATTTT	CASSLRSNQPQHF
few	TRBV15	.	TRBJ2-2	TGTGCCACCAGCAGACGACCCGCCACCGGGGAGCTGTTTTTT	CATSRRPATGELFF
.	TRBV6-1	.	TRBJ2-2	TGTGCCAGCAGTGAAGGCCCCTTCCTTTCCGTCCCCGGGGAGCTGTTTTTT	CASSEGPFLSVPGELFF
few	TRBV4-1	.	TRBJ1-4	TGCGCCAGCAGCCAAGATTTGGCGGCCGCCCAAAAACTGTTTTTT	CASSQDLAAAQKLFF
.	TRBV13	TRBD2	TRBJ2-3	TGTGCCAGCAGCTTACGGGCTAGCGGGAATTGGGCAGATACGCAGTATTTT	CASSLRASGNWADTQYF
.	TRBV7-9	.	TRBJ2-5	TGTGCCAGCAGCCCCTTCGGAGAGACCCAGTACTTC	CASSPFGETQYF
few	TRBV5-1	.	TRBJ1-2	TGCGCCAGCAGAACCCAGGAAGGGCTGGACTATGGCTACACCTTC	CASRTQEGLDYGYTF
few	TRBV29-1	.	TRBJ1-3	TGCAGCGTTCAAACCGGAAACACCATATATTTT	CSVQTGNTIYF
.	TRBV21-1	.	TRBJ2-7	TGTGCCAGCAGCTTAGGACAAAAACTAACCTCCTACGAGCAGTACTTC	CASSLGQKLTSYEQYF
.	TRBV10-3	.	TRBJ2-3	TGTGCCATCAGCACAGGAACTAGCACAGATACGCAGTATTTT	CAISTGTSTDTQYF
.	TRBV29-1	.	TRBJ2-3	TGCAGCGTACCACAGGGCGCTGGCACAGATACGCAGTATTTT	CSVPQGAGTDTQYF
.	TRBV25-1	.	TRBJ2-7	TGTGCCAGCAGGAGGCTCTACGAGCAGTACTTC	CASRRLYEQYF
.	TRBV5-6	.	TRBJ1-2	TGTGCCAGCAGCTTGGGGCAGGGCGTTGGCTACACCTTC	CASSLGQGVGYTF
few	TRBV7-2	TRBD1	TRBJ2-4	TGTGCCAGCAGCACCTGGGACAGGGGTTCGGACATTCAGTACTTC	CASSTWDRGSDIQYF
few	TRBV2	.	TRBJ2-5	TGTGCCAGCAGGAACCAAGAGACCCAGTACTTC	CASRNQETQYF
few	TRBV9	TRBD2	TRBJ2-5	TGTGCCAGCAGCGTAGCGGCTAGCGGGACCCAAGAGACCCAGTACTTC	CASSVAASGTQETQYF
.	TRBV19	.	TRBJ2-5	TGTGCCAGTAGTACTCAAGAGACCCAGTACTTC	CASSTQETQYF
few	TRBV30	TRBD1	TRBJ1-2	TGTGCCTGGAGTCGACAGGGGCCGTCAATGAGCTACACCTTC	CAWSRQGPSMSYTF
few	TRBV6-1	.	TRBJ1-2	TGTGCCAGCAGTGAACGCGGCAGGGCCTCTAACTATGGCTACACCTTC	CASSERGRASNYGYTF
few	TRBV9	.	TRBJ2-3	TGTGCCAGCAGCGTTACTCTCCCCCCAGATACGCAGTATTTT	CASSVTLPPDTQYF
few	TRBV7-2	.	TRBJ1-2	TGTGCCAGCAGCTTGACCGGGACGGAGGGATATGGCTACACCTTC	CASSLTGTEGYGYTF
.	TRBV5-1	.	TRBJ2-3	TGCGCCAGCAGTTCCCGTAGCGTGGACACAGATACGCAGTATTTT	CASSSRSVDTDTQYF
.	TRBV7-9	TRBD1	TRBJ1-2	TGTGCCAGCAGCTTTAGCGGTCTACAGGGGCATGGCTACACCTTC	CASSFSGLQGHGYTF
.	TRBV16	.	TRBJ1-1	TGTGCCAGCAGCCAATCGGCCAGGGACACTGAAGCTTTCTTT	CASSQSARDTEAFF
few	TRBV5-1	TRBD2	TRBJ2-3	TGCGCCAGCAGCTTGATCCTAGCGGGACATGCGACAGATACGCAGTATTTT	CASSLILAGHATDTQYF
.	TRBV5-6	TRBD1	TRBJ1-6	TGTGCCAGCAGCTTGGGGACAGGAATCTCGGGCTCCTATAATTCACCCCTCCACTTT	CASSLGTGISGSYNSPLHF
.	TRBV7-9	.	TRBJ2-3	TGTGCCAGCAGCCAAAGAGATACGCAGTATTTT	CASSQRDTQYF
.	TRBV23-1	.	TRBJ1-6	TGCGCCAGCAGTATTTCCGTGGGTTCACCCCTCCACTTT	CASSISVGSPLHF
.	TRBV5-4	TRBD2	TRBJ2-1	TGTGCCAGCAGCTTGGAACTAGCGGGACACAATGAGCAGTTCTTC	CASSLELAGHNEQFF
few	TRBV7-9	TRBD1	TRBJ2-5	TGTGCCAGCAGCACGGGACAGGGGGCAGATCGGCAAGAGACCCAGTACTTC	CASSTGQGADRQETQYF
.	TRBV29-1	.	TRBJ1-5	TGCAGCGTTGGTAGGGGGGCTGATCAGCCCCAGCATTTT	CSVGRGADQPQHF
few	TRBV6-5	.	TRBJ2-2	TGTGCCAGCAGAACGGGGGCCTTGAGCGGGGAGCTGTTTTTT	CASRTGALSGELFF
few	TRBV29-1	TRBD2	TRBJ2-1	TGCAGCGTTGCCGGACTAGCGGGAACCTACAATGAGCAGTTCTTC	CSVAGLAGTYNEQFF
few	TRBV12-5	.	TRBJ1-5	TGTGCTAGTGGGCGATATAGCAATCAGCCCCAGCATTTT	CASGRYSNQPQHF
.	TRBV29-1	.	TRBJ2-2	TGCAGCGTTCATGTGGGAGATATAACCGGGGAGCTGTTTTTT	CSVHVGDITGELFF
.	TRBV4-3	.	TRBJ2-1	TGCGCCAGCAGCCAAGATGTATTTAGGGGACTCTACAATGAGCAGTTCTTC	CASSQDVFRGLYNEQFF
few	TRBV18	.	TRBJ1-1	TGTGCCAGCTCACAACGGGAAGCGGGACCTCCCGGTGAAGCTTTCTTT	CASSQREAGPPGEAFF
.	TRBV18	.	TRBJ2-1	TGTGCCAGCTCACATTTGGCCACTGGCAATGAGCAGTTCTTC	CASSHLATGNEQFF
.	TRBV6-5	.	TRBJ2-7	TGTGCCAGCAGTAGAGACAGGTTGGGAAGCTGGTACTTC	CASSRDRLGSWYF
.	TRBV5-6	TRBD1	TRBJ2-5	TGTGCCAGCAGCCTAGGACAGGGAAGACAAGAGACCCAGTACTTC	CASSLGQGRQETQYF
.	TRBV6-1	TRBD2	TRBJ2-5	TGTGCCAGCAGCGGCGGGGGGGCGAAGACCCAGTACTTC	CASSGGGAKTQYF
few	TRBV25-1	TRBD2	TRBJ2-3	TGTGCCAGCAGGGGACTAGCGGGGTCCACAGATACGCAGTATTTT	CASRGLAGSTDTQYF
few	TRBV6-5	TRBD1	TRBJ1-1	TGTGCCAGTTCTATCGACAGGGTGGACACTGAAGCTTTCTTT	CASSIDRVDTEAFF
few	TRBV9	TRBD2	TRBJ2-5	TGTGCCAGCAGCCCCGCGGGGGGCTCCTTCCAAGAGACCCAGTACTTC	CASSPAGGSFQETQYF
.	TRBV7-2	.	TRBJ1-4	TGTGCCAGCAGCCTCGACAGGACAACTAATGAAAAACTGTTTTTT	CASSLDRTTNEKLFF
few	TRBV18	.	TRBJ2-7	TGTGCCAGCTCACCTTCCGTCTACGAGCAGTACTTC	CASSPSVYEQYF
.	TRBV5-1	TRBD2	TRBJ2-3	TGCGCCAGCAGCCCCGGACTAGCGGGGCGGGATACGCAGTATTTT	CASSPGLAGRDTQYF